This record covers a single T cell receptor (beta chain). Its antigen is as yet unknown. MiXCR was run by TCRdb on the 5' RACE reads, yielding one entry per CDR3 protein. The table includes approximately 540,000 distinct CDR3 sequences, over 9.5% detected once. The sample belongs to a study of CD8 T cells in ankylosing spondylitis. This CDR3 spans 19 amino acids. The trim removed 6 bases at V and 0 bases at J, leaving 14 bases unmatched. Germline CDR1 reads KGHDR; CDR2 reads SFDVKD. Overall study results and limits: One TCR beta motif, made up of several highly homologous variants, appeared characteristic of ankylosing spondylitis blood. Clones linked to disease, bearing a CD8+ phenotype, were relatively rare in peripheral blood.

The source material was blood, either unsorted or a sorted T cell fraction (not recorded which). The J gene is TRBJ2-1, the V gene TRBV24-1; 9 positions match TRBD2. This sequence originates from a male donor with ankylosing spondylitis. The CDR3 here is CATSSPWTSASSSYNEQFF. Written as DNA, the CDR3 is TGTGCCACCAGTTCCCCATGGACTAGCGCCTCGAGCTCCTACAATGAGCAGTTCTTC.